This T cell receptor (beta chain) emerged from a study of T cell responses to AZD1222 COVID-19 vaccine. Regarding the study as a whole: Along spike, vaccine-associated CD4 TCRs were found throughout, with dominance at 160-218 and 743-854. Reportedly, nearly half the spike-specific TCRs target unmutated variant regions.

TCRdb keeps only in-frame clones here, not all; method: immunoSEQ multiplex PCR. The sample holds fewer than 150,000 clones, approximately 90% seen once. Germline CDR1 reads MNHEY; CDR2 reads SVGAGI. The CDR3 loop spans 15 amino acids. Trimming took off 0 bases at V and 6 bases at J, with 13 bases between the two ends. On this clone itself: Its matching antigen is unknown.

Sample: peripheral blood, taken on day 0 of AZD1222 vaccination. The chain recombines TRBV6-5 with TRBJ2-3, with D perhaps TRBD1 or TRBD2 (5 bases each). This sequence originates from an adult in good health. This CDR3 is CASSYSNQGADTQYF. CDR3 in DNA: TGTGCCAGCAGTTACTCGAATCAGGGAGCTGATACGCAGTATTTT.